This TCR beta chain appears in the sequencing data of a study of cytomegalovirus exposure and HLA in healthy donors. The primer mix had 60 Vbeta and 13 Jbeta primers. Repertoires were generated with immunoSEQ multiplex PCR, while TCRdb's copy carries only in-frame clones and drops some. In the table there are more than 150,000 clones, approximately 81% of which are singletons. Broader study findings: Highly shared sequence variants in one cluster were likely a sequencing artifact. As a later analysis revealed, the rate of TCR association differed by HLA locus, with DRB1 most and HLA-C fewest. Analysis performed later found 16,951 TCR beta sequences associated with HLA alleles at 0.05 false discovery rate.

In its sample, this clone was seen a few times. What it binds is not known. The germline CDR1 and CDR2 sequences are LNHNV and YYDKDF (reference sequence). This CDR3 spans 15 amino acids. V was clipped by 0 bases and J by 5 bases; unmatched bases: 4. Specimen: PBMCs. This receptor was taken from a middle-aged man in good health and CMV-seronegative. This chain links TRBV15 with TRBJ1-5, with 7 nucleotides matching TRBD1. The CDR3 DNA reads TGTGCCACCAGCAGAGACGGGACAGTCTATCAGCCCCAGCATTTT. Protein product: CATSRDGTVYQPQHF.